Below are 21 T cell receptor beta chains sequenced from a single sample in a study of cytomegalovirus exposure and HLA in healthy donors (dated by TCRdb to about 2017). The library was obtained by the immunoSEQ multiplex PCR assay. A mixture of 60 forward primers for TCR Vbeta segments and 13 reverse primers for TCR Jbeta segments was used in the multiplex PCR. Entries here come from immuneACCESS through TCRdb and include only in-frame sequences with V and J called. Some clones fail to appear in such tables; in the studies checked, an unresolved V gene covers under half of the shortfall, and the cause of the remainder is unknown. In this sample the table shows 110,000 to 150,000 clones, about 73% of which occur a single time. The top ten clones comprise 2% to 2.5% of the sample. Source material: PBMCs. The source of these receptors is a woman aged 55-70 years in good health and CMV-seropositive.

This clone was counted a few times. V is TRBV7-9 and J is TRBJ2-1, with D hard to call. The CDR3 runs to 14 residues. Germline V gives CDR1 SEHNR, CDR2 FQNEAQ (reference sequence). V shed 1 base and J shed 7 bases, with 11 bases lying between them. The CDR3 DNA follows: TGTGCCAGCAGCTTAGATAGAAACCAAAATGAGCAGTTCTTC. This sequence encodes CASSLDRNQNEQFF.

V and J are TRBV9 and TRBJ2-7, with TRBD2 identical over 12 bases. Germline loops: CDR1 SGDLS, CDR2 YYNGEE. This CDR3 is built from 15 residues. J gave up 0 bases and V 4 bases, and 2 bases lay outside the gene matches. CDR3 in DNA: TGTGCCAGCAGCCCGACTAGCGGGAGCTCCTACGAGCAGTACTTC. Residues: CASSPTSGSSYEQYF. Complete variable domain (other parts from reference TRBV9 and TRBJ2-7): DSGVTQTPKHLITATGQRVTLRCSPRSGDLSVYWYQQSLDQGLQFLIQYYNGEERAKGNILERFSAQQFPDLHSELNLSSLELGDSALYFCASSPTSGSSYEQYFGPGTRLTVT.

The chain has TRBV27 and TRBJ2-2, with 7 bases matching TRBD1. CDR3 length: 17 residues. The ends lost 6 bases at V and 0 bases at J; junction bases unmatched: 10. Germline V gives CDR1 MNHEY, CDR2 SMNVEV (reference sequence). The CDR3 DNA reads TGTGCCAGCAGCCCATCCACCGGGACAGCGAACACCGGGGAGCTGTTTTTT. Translated: CASSPSTGTANTGELFF.

The rearrangement joins TRBV29-1 to TRBJ2-5; TRBD1 matches at 9 bases. This CDR3 is built from 12 residues. V dropped 7 bases and J dropped 5; count of bases not matched to a gene: 5. Germline values: CDR1 SQVTM, CDR2 ANQGSEA. CDR3 amino acids: CSGNRGLETQYF. As DNA, the CDR3 is TGCAGCGGTAACAGGGGGCTGGAGACCCAGTACTTC.

This chain uses TRBV30 with TRBJ2-3; 8 bases agree with TRBD2. This CDR3 contains 16 residues. Per germline, CDR1 GTSNPN and CDR2 SVGIG (reference sequence). Trimming cost V 0 bases and J 4 bases; bases outside gene matches: 9. The chain's CDR3 is CAWSVWGREASDTQYF. The CDR3 DNA sequence: TGTGCCTGGAGTGTATGGGGGCGGGAGGCCTCAGATACGCAGTATTTT. The full variable domain, completed using reference TRBV30 and TRBJ2-3, is SQTIHQWPATLVQPVGSPLSLECTVEGTSNPNLYWYRQAAGRGLQLLFYSVGIGQISSEVPQNLSASRPQDRQFILSSKKLLLSDSGFYLCAWSVWGREASDTQYFGPGTRLTVL.

The rearrangement uses TRBV28 and TRBJ2-1; 14 bases fit TRBD2. The J segment lost 7 bases and the V segment lost 4 bases, leaving 3 bases of the junction unmatched. CDR3 length equals 15 residues. The V gene's germline CDR1 is MDHEN and CDR2 SYDVKM. The DNA of the CDR3 is TGTGCCAGCAGTTCCGGGACTAGCGGGAGTAATGAGCAGTTCTTC. As protein: CASSSGTSGSNEQFF.

The chain couples TRBV7-2 to TRBJ2-3; perhaps TRBD2 as D (6 bases). Germline values: CDR1 SGHTA, CDR2 FQGNSA. V was clipped by 5 bases and J by 3 bases, with 15 bases between them. The length of the CDR3 is 15 residues. In nucleotides, the CDR3 is TGTGCCAGCAGCCCGGGCGGGGTGAGAACAGATACGCAGTATTTT. It yields the protein CASSPGGVRTDTQYF. Together with reference TRBV7-2 and TRBJ2-3, the CDR3 gives the full variable domain: GAGVSQSPSNKVTEKGKDVELRCDPISGHTALYWYRQSLGQGLEFLIYFQGNSAPDKSGLPSDRFSAERTGGSVSTLTIQRTQQEDSAVYLCASSPGGVRTDTQYFGPGTRLTVL.

The J gene is TRBJ1-1, the V gene TRBV9; D is uncertain. This CDR3 is built from 13 residues. Per germline, CDR1 SGDLS and CDR2 YYNGEE. The V gene lost 2 bases and the J gene lost 1 base, with 6 bases spanning the gap. The CDR3 DNA is TGTGCCAGCAGCGTCTCGGGGAACACTGAAGCTTTCTTT. Amino acids: CASSVSGNTEAFF.

The chain recombines TRBV18 with TRBJ1-5; D gene ambiguous. Trimming left V 3 bases short and J 3 bases short, with 12 bases between. There are 15 residues in the CDR3. Per germline, CDR1 KGHSH and CDR2 LQKENI. CDR3 loop: CASSPREGSNQPQHF. The DNA for the CDR3 is TGTGCCAGCTCACCGCGGGAGGGTTCCAATCAGCCCCAGCATTTT. Looking up the rest from reference TRBV18 and TRBJ1-5 gives the full variable domain: NAGVMQNPRHLVRRRGQEARLRCSPMKGHSHVYWYRQLPEEGLKFMVYLQKENIIDESGMPKERFSAEFPKEGPSILRIQQVVRGDSAAYFCASSPREGSNQPQHFGDGTRLSIL.

This chain joins TRBV5-6 and TRBJ2-6; D might be TRBD1 (5 bases). Trimming removed 3 bases from V and 1 base from J, with 8 bases in between. This CDR3 comprises 15 residues. Per germline, CDR1 SGHDT and CDR2 YYEEEE. The CDR3 loop is CASSWKGSGANVLTF. In nucleotides, the CDR3 is TGTGCCAGCAGCTGGAAGGGGTCTGGGGCCAACGTCCTGACTTTC.

In regard to this clone: Distinct nucleotide sequences in the sample also encode this CDR3. This chain joins TRBV15 and TRBJ1-3; D gene unclear. Germline CDR1 LNHNV, CDR2 YYDKDF (reference sequence). Trimming shortened V by 0 bases and J by 0 bases, and 3 bases separated the two germline ends. CDR3 size: 14 residues. The CDR3: CATSRDRSGNTIYF. The DNA of the CDR3 is TGTGCCACCAGCAGAGATCGCTCTGGAAACACCATATATTTT.

This clone was detected a few times. This sequence joins TRBV11-3 and TRBJ2-1; tentative D call: TRBD2 (5 bases). CDR3 length: 13 amino acids. Germline lookup yields CDR1 SGHNT and CDR2 YENEEA. Trimming removed 1 base from V and 4 bases from J, with 5 bases in between. CDR3 sequence reads: CASSLGTYNEQFF. Here the CDR3 DNA reads TGTGCCAGCAGCTTAGGGACTTACAATGAGCAGTTCTTC.

This clone was observed a handful of times. The V and J genes are TRBV6-1 and TRBJ2-5, with a possible D match to TRBD2 (5 bases). CDR3 length equals 15 residues. The germline V gene has CDR1 MNHNS and CDR2 SASEGT. Between the trimmed V and J ends, which lost 2 bases and 1 base, there was a span of 11 bases. The CDR3 DNA reads as TGTGCCAGCAGTGAAAACGCGGGCAGCCAAGAGACCCAGTACTTC. This sequence encodes CASSENAGSQETQYF.

The chain recombines TRBV7-3 with TRBJ2-5; 12 nucleotides match TRBD2. Unmatched junction bases numbered 7, after V lost 1 base and J lost 4 bases. CDR1 and CDR2 (germline): SGHTA, FQGTGA. The CDR3 is 17 amino acids. As DNA, the CDR3 is TGTGCCAGCAGCTTAAAACTAGCGGGAGGTCATTCAGAGACCCAGTACTTC. Its protein product is CASSLKLAGGHSETQYF.

The chain uses TRBV30 and TRBJ2-7, with 11 bases fitting TRBD1. Germline assignment: CDR1 GTSNPN and CDR2 SVGIG (reference sequence). CDR3 length: 14 residues. J lost 6 bases, V lost 2 bases, and 6 bases had no gene match. The CDR3 sequence is CAWSPGQGAGEQYF. The CDR3 nucleotides are TGTGCCTGGAGTCCAGGACAGGGGGCGGGCGAGCAGTACTTC.

The chain couples TRBV5-1 to TRBJ2-5; TRBD1 is a possible D gene (6 bases). CDR1 SGHRS and CDR2 YFSETQ come from the germline V gene. Trimming cost V 0 bases and J 5 bases, with 8 bases left between them. There are 13 residues in the CDR3. The CDR3 DNA is TGCGCCAGCAGCTTGGCAGGGGCCGAGACCCAGTACTTC. Its translation: CASSLAGAETQYF.

The rearrangement links TRBV29-1 to TRBJ1-2; the match to TRBD1 covers 8 bases. This CDR3 has 12 residues. Losses at the gene ends were 4 bases for V and 7 bases for J; bases not matched to a gene: 5. Germline V gene sequence: CDR1 SQVTM, CDR2 ANQGSEA. CDR3 loop: CSVGYRGSGYTF. Here the CDR3 DNA reads TGCAGCGTTGGCTACAGGGGGTCTGGCTACACCTTC.

J is TRBJ2-7 and V is TRBV6-5, with 8 bases matching TRBD2. In germline, CDR1 is MNHEY, CDR2 SVGAGI. V lost 2 bases to trimming and J lost 1 base; unmatched junction nucleotides: 4. The CDR3 is 15 amino acids. The DNA for the CDR3 is TGTGCCAGCAGTTACCGAAGCGGGAGATCCTACGAGCAGTACTTC. Translating gives CASSYRSGRSYEQYF.

The V and J genes are TRBV5-4 and TRBJ2-2; 10 bases are a match to TRBD2. The CDR3 loop spans 15 amino acids. Germline V gene data show CDR1 as SGHNT and CDR2 as YYREEE (reference sequence). V was clipped by 4 bases and J by 0 bases; unmatched bases: 0. DNA for the CDR3: TGTGCCAGCAGCCTAGCGGGAGCGAACACCGGGGAGCTGTTTTTT. Its protein is CASSLAGANTGELFF.

The chain joins TRBV4-1 to TRBJ2-1, with a weak D call TRBD2 (5 bases). The V end lost 0 bases, the J end lost 6 bases, and 12 bases lay between the germline ends. The CDR3 has 15 residues. The germline V gene encodes CDR1 MGHRA and CDR2 YSYEKL. The CDR3 loop is CASSQDGVPSNEQFF. Here the CDR3 DNA reads TGCGCCAGCAGCCAAGACGGGGTGCCTAGCAATGAGCAGTTCTTC.

This rearrangement joins TRBV9 to TRBJ2-1; 11 bases agree with TRBD2. Germline values: CDR1 SGDLS, CDR2 YYNGEE. After removal of 4 bases from V and 4 bases from J, the junction contained 10 bases not matched to a gene. The length of the CDR3 is 17 residues. CDR3 residues: CASSIAHGTSGYNEQFF. Written as DNA, the CDR3 is TGTGCCAGCAGCATTGCCCACGGGACTAGCGGTTACAATGAGCAGTTCTTC. The variable domain in full, completed from reference TRBV9 and TRBJ2-1, reads DSGVTQTPKHLITATGQRVTLRCSPRSGDLSVYWYQQSLDQGLQFLIQYYNGEERAKGNILERFSAQQFPDLHSELNLSSLELGDSALYFCASSIAHGTSGYNEQFFGPGTRLTVL.